This T cell receptor (beta chain) was retrieved from a study of metastatic and nonmetastatic thyroid tumors (dated by TCRdb to 2020 to 2022). Regarding the study in general: Repertoires from peripheral blood and from tumor or nodule tissue samples of malignant and benign thyroid patients were compared. Points the paper makes about the study in general: In both blood and tumor samples, TCR beta diversity was reported to be significantly higher in malignant tumors than in benign nodules.

Receptors were amplified or captured by PCR. These reads were obtained on an Illumina HiSeq 4000. High-throughput sequencing was used to profile the TCR beta-chain CDR3 region of every patient. As for the original processing: A classifier to discriminate distant-metastatic papillary thyroid cancer patients was built from CDR3 differences across clinicopathological groups. To measure repertoire diversity the researchers used the Shannon index, while the Morisita-Horn index served to gauge how similar the tumor and blood repertoires were. The public reads were run again by TCRdb, first through fastp at Q25 and then through MiXCR, and only productive beta chains were kept. For this entry, the V and J calls and clone size follow TCRdb and not the study's own pipeline. The sample table records approximately 41,000 clones; 28% of these occur just once. More than 8% of the sample lies in the top ten. None of the patients had been given any treatment before thyroid surgery. The study retrospectively analysed patient clinical samples collected from about 2012 to 2019 using T-cell receptor beta sequencing.

For this clone: Its specific antigen is unknown. No base quality values were provided; no much bigger clone lies one nucleotide off.

V gives up 2 bases and J gives up 6 bases, and the segment between their germline ends measures 15 bases. Inclusive of the bounding cysteine and phenylalanine, the CDR3 is 15 residues long. The DNA shown is the 45-base CDR3, in frame from base 1. This TCR derives from a male donor with papillary thyroid cancer or a benign thyroid nodule (not recorded which). Some clones in this sample may be carry-over from other donors' samples. What was sequenced was blood. The sequence links TRBV12-3 or TRBV12-4 to TRBJ2-3; TRBD2 is possibly the D segment (6 matching bases). The DNA sequence is given as TGTGCCAGCAGTTTATCCCGGGCGGGGCCTGATACGCAGTATTTT. It translates as CASSLSRAGPDTQYF.